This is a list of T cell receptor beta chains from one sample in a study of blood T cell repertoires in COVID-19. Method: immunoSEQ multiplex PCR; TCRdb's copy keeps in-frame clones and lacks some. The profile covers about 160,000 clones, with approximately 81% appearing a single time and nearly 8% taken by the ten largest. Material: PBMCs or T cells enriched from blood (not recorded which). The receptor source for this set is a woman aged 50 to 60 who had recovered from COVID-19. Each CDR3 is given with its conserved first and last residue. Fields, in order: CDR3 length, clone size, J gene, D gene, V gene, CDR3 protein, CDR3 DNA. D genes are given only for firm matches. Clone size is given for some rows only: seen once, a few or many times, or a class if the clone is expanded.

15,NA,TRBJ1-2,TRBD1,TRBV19,CASSIVRTGGGGYTF,TGTGCCAGTAGTATAGTAAGGACAGGGGGAGGCGGCTACACCTTC
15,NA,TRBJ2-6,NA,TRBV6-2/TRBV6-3,CASSYKYSGANVLTF,TGTGCCAGCAGTTATAAATATTCTGGGGCCAACGTCCTGACTTTC
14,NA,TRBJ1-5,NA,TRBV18,CASSPQGTGQPQHF,TGTGCCAGCTCACCACAGGGTACAGGTCAGCCCCAGCATTTT
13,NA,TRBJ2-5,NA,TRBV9,CASGSGPEETQYF,TGTGCCAGCGGAAGCGGACCCGAAGAGACCCAGTACTTC
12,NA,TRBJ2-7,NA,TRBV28,CASTASVYEQYF,TGTGCCAGCACCGCTTCGGTTTACGAGCAGTACTTC
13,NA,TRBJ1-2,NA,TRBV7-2,CASSLSGGDGYTF,TGTGCCAGCAGCTTATCGGGGGGCGATGGCTACACCTTC
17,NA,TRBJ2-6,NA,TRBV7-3,CASSLKADGTGANVLTF,TGTGCCAGCAGCTTAAAGGCCGACGGGACTGGGGCCAACGTCCTGACTTTC
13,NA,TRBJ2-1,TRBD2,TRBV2,CASMGLASNEQFF,TGTGCCAGCATGGGACTAGCGTCCAATGAGCAGTTCTTC
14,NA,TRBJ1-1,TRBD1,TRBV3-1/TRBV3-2,CASSAYDSGTAAFF,TGTGCCAGCAGCGCATATGACTCAGGGACAGCAGCTTTCTTT
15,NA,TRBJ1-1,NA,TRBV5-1,CASSLAGQGGPEAFF,TGCGCCAGCAGCTTGGCCGGGCAGGGAGGTCCTGAAGCTTTCTTT
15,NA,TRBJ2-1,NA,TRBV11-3,CASSAGSSSYNEQFF,TGTGCCAGCAGCGCCGGGAGTAGCTCCTACAATGAGCAGTTCTTC
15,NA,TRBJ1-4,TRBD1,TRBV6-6,CASRVVGQRGEKLFF,TGTGCCAGCAGAGTAGTGGGACAGAGGGGTGAAAAACTGTTTTTT
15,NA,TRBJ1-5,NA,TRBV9,CASSAEGGVNQPQHF,TGTGCCAGCAGCGCCGAGGGAGGGGTTAATCAGCCCCAGCATTTT
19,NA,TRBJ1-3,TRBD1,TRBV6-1,CASSERGTALFGSGNTIYF,TGTGCCAGCAGTGAGAGGGGGACAGCGCTATTCGGATCTGGAAACACCATATATTTT
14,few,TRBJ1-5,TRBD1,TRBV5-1,CASSRTGGREPQHF,TGCGCCAGCAGCAGGACAGGGGGCAGGGAGCCCCAGCATTTT
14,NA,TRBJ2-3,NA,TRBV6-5,CASSRRASTDTQYF,TGTGCCAGCAGTCGCCGAGCTAGCACAGATACGCAGTATTTT
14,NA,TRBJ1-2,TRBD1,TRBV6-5,CASSSRDSSYGYTF,TGTGCCAGCAGTTCCCGGGACAGCTCCTATGGCTACACCTTC
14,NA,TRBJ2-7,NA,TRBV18,CASSPQGVKNEQYF,TGTGCCAGCTCACCACAGGGGGTGAAGAACGAGCAGTACTTC
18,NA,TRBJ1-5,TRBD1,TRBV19,CASSADRAAVYSNQPQHF,TGTGCCAGTAGTGCGGACAGGGCAGCTGTCTATAGCAATCAGCCCCAGCATTTT
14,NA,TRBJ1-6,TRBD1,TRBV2,CASTGQGQGSPLHF,TGTGCCAGCACAGGACAGGGGCAAGGGTCACCCCTCCACTTT
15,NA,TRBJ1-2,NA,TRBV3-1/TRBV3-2,CASSQDLSANYGYTF,TGTGCCAGCAGCCAAGACTTGTCAGCTAACTATGGCTACACCTTC
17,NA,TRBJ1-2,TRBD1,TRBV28,CASSLSWLGQGARGYTF,TGTGCCAGCAGTTTGTCTTGGTTGGGACAGGGGGCGCGCGGCTACACCTTC
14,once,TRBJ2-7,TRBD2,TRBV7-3,CASSLGISGYEQYF,TGTGCCAGCAGCTTAGGGATTAGCGGGTACGAGCAGTACTTC
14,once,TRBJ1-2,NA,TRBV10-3,CAISDLGGNYGYTF,TGTGCCATCAGTGATCTGGGAGGCAACTATGGCTACACCTTC
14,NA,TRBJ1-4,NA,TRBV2,CASRAREQFEKLFF,TGTGCCAGCAGGGCACGGGAACAGTTTGAAAAACTGTTTTTT
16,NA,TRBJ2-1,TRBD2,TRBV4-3,CASSQAGLASNNEQFF,TGCGCCAGCAGCCAAGCCGGACTAGCGTCTAACAATGAGCAGTTCTTC
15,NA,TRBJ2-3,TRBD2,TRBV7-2,CASTGAGGPFDTQYF,TGTGCCAGCACCGGGGCGGGAGGGCCGTTCGATACGCAGTATTTT
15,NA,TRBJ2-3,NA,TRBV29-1,CSVRAGATGTDTQYF,TGCAGCGTTAGGGCGGGGGCGACCGGCACAGATACGCAGTATTTT
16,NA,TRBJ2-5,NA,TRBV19,CASSIPVTGGSETQYF,TGTGCCAGTAGTATACCGGTGACAGGAGGAAGCGAGACCCAGTACTTC
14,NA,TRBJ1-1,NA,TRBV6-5,CASMYRTLNTEAFF,TGTGCCAGCATGTACAGGACGCTTAACACTGAAGCTTTCTTT
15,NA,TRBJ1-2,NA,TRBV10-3,CAISETASTLYGYTF,TGTGCCATCAGTGAGACAGCCTCCACCCTCTATGGCTACACCTTC
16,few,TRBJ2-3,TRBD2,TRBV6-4,CASSRTAGDRTDTQYF,TGTGCCAGCAGTCGGACGGCGGGGGATAGGACAGATACGCAGTATTTT
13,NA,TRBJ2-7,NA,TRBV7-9,CASSPDSTYEQYF,TGTGCCAGCAGCCCGGACAGCACCTACGAGCAGTACTTC
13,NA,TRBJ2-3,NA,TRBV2,CATAFRGGDTQYF,TGTGCCACCGCATTCAGGGGCGGGGATACGCAGTATTTT
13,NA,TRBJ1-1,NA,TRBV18,CASSPGIWTEAFF,TGTGCCAGCTCACCCGGGATTTGGACTGAAGCTTTCTTT
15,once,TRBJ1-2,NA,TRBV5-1,CASSLGGSSGYGYTF,TGCGCCAGCAGCTTGGGTGGGTCATCGGGCTATGGCTACACCTTC
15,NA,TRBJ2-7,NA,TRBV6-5,CASSYGSGGTYEQYF,TGTGCCAGCAGTTACGGGTCTGGGGGGACCTACGAGCAGTACTTC
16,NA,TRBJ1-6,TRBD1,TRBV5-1,CASSPGTGPPDSPLHF,TGCGCCAGCAGCCCCGGGACAGGACCGCCGGACTCACCCCTCCACTTT
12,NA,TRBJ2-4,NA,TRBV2,CASVRLENIQYF,TGTGCCAGCGTGAGGCTCGAAAACATTCAGTACTTC
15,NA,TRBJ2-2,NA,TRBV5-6,CASSPERRNTGELFF,TGTGCCAGCAGCCCTGAGAGGAGGAACACCGGGGAGCTGTTTTTT
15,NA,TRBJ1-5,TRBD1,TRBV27,CASSSTTGGNQPQHF,TGTGCCAGCAGTTCCACGACAGGGGGCAATCAGCCCCAGCATTTT
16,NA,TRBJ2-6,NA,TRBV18,CASSQTRASGANVLTF,TGTGCCAGCTCACAAACCAGGGCGTCTGGGGCCAACGTCCTGACTTTC
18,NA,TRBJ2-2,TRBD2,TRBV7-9,CASSPLSLAGGHSGELFF,TGTGCCAGCAGCCCGCTGAGCCTAGCGGGGGGGCATTCCGGGGAGCTGTTTTTT
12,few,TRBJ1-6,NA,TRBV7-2,CASSSGNSPLHF,TGTGCCAGCAGTTCCGGTAATTCACCCCTCCACTTT
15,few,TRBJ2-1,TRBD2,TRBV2,CASSDLAGASDEQFF,TGTGCCAGCAGCGACCTAGCGGGAGCATCAGATGAGCAGTTCTTC
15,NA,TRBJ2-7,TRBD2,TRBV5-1,CASSLEGLAAYEQYF,TGCGCCAGCAGCTTGGAGGGACTAGCGGCCTACGAGCAGTACTTC
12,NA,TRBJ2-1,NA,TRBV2,CASSESVNEQFF,TGTGCCAGCAGTGAGTCGGTAAATGAGCAGTTCTTC
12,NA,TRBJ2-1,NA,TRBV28,CASNTAYNEQFF,TGTGCCAGCAATACTGCCTACAATGAGCAGTTCTTC
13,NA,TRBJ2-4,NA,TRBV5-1,CASSPQQGNIQYF,TGCGCCAGCAGCCCACAACAGGGAAACATTCAGTACTTC
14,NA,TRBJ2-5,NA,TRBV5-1,CASSLSTGQETQYF,TGCGCCAGCAGCTTATCGACAGGACAAGAGACCCAGTACTTC